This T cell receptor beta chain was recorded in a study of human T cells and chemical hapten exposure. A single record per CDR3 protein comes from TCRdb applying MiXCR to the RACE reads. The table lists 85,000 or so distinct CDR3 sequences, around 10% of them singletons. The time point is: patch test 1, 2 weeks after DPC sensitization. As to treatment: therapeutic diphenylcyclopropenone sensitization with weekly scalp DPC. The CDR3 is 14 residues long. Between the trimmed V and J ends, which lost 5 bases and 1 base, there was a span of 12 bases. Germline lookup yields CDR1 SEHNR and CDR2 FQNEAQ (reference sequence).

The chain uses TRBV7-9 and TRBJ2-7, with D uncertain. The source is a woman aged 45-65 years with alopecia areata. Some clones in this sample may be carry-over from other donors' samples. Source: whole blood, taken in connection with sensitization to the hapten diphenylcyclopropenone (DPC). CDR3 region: CASSVDLGSYEQYF. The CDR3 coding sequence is TGTGCCAGCAGCGTAGACTTGGGATCCTACGAGCAGTACTTC.